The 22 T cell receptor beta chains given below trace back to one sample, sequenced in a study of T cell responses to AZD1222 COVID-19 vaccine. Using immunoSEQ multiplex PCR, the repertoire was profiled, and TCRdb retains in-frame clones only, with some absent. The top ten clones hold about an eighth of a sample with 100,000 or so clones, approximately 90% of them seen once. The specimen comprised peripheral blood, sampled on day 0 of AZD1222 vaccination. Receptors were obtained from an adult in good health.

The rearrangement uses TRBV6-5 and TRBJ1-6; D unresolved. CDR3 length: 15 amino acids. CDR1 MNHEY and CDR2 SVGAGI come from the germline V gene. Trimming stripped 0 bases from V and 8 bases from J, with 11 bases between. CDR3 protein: CASSYSPMGDSPLHF. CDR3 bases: TGTGCCAGCAGTTACTCGCCGATGGGAGATTCACCCCTCCACTTT.

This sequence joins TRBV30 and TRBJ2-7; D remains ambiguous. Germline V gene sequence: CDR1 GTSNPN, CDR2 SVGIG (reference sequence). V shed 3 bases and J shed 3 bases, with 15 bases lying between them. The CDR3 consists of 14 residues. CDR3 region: CAWRITGSLYEQYF. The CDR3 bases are TGTGCCTGGAGGATTACCGGGTCCCTCTACGAGCAGTACTTC.

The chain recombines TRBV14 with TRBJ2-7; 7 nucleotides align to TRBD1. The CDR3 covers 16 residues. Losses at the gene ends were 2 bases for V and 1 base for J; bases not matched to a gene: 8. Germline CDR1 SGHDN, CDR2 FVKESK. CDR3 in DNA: TGTGCCAGCAGCCAACCTGGGACAGAGGAATCCTACGAGCAGTACTTC. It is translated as CASSQPGTEESYEQYF. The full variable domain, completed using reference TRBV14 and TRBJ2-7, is EAGVTQFPSHSVIEKGQTVTLRCDPISGHDNLYWYRRVMGKEIKFLLHFVKESKQDESGMPNNRFLAERTGGTYSTLKVQPAELEDSGVYFCASSQPGTEESYEQYFGPGTRLTVT.

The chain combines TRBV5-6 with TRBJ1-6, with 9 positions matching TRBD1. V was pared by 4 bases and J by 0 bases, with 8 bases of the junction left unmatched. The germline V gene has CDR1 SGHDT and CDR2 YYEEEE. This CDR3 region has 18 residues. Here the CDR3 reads CASSPDRGTYSYNSPLHF. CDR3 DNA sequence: TGTGCCAGCAGCCCGGACAGGGGCACCTACTCCTATAATTCACCCCTCCACTTT. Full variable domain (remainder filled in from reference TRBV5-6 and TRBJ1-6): DAGVTQSPTHLIKTRGQQVTLRCSPKSGHDTVSWYQQALGQGPQFIFQYYEEEERQRGNFPDRFSGHQFPNYSSELNVNALLLGDSALYLCASSPDRGTYSYNSPLHFGNGTRLTVT.

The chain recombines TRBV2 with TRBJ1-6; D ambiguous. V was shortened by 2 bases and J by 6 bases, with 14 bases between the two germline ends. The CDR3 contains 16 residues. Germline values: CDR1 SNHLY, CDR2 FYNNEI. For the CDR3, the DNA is TGTGCCAGCAGTGAAAGGTGGTCCGTGGGTAATTCACCCCTCCACTTT. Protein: CASSERWSVGNSPLHF.

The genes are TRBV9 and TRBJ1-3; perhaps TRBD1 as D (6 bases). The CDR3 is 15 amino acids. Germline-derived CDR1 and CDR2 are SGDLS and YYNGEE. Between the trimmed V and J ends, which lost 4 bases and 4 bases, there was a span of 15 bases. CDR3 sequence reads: CASSITTGSGNTIYF. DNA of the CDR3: TGTGCCAGCAGCATTACTACAGGGTCCGGAAACACCATATATTTT.

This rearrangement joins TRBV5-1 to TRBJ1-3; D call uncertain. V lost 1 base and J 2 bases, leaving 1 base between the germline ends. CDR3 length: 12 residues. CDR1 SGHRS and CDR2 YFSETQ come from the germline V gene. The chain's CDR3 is CASSLTGNTIYF. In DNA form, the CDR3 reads TGCGCCAGCAGCTTGACTGGAAACACCATATATTTT. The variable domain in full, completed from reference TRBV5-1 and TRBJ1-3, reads KAGVTQTPRYLIKTRGQQVTLSCSPISGHRSVSWYQQTPGQGLQFLFEYFSETQRNKGNFPGRFSGRQFSNSRSEMNVSTLELGDSALYLCASSLTGNTIYFGEGSWLTVV.

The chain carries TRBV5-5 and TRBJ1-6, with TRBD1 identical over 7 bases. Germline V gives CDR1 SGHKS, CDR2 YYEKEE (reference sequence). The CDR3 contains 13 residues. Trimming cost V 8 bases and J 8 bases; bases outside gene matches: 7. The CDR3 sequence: CASAGTDYSPLHF. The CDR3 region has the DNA TGTGCCAGTGCCGGGACAGACTATTCACCCCTCCACTTT.

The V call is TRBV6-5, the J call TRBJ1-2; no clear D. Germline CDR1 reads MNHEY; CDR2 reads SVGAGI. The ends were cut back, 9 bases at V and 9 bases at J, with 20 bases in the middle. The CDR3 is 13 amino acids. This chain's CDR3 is CASIGGPSASYTF. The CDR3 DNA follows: TGTGCCAGTATCGGCGGGCCCAGTGCTAGCTACACCTTC.

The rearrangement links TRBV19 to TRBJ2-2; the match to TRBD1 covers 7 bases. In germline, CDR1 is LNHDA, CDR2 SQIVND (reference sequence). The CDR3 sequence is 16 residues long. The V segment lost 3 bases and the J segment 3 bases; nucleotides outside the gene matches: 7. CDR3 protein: CASSILTGTDTGELFF. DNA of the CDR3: TGTGCCAGTAGTATTCTGACAGGGACGGACACCGGGGAGCTGTTTTTT.

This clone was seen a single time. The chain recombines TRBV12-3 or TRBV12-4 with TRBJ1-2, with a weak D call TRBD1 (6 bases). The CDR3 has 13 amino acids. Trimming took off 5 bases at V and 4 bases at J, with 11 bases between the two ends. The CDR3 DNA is TGTGCCAGCAGTCCACAGACAGGCTATGGCTACACCTTC. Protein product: CASSPQTGYGYTF.

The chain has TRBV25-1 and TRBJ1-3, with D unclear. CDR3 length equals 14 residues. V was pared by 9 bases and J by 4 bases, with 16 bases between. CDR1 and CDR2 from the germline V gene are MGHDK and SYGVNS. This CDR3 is CASSVSAGGNTIYF. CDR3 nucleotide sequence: TGTGCCAGTTCCGTTTCGGCCGGGGGAAACACCATATATTTT.

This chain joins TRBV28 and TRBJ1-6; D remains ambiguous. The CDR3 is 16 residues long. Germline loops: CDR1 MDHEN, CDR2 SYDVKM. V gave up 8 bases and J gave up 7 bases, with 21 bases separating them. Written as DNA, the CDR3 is TGTGCCAGCCTTGGAGGAGGGATCGGCCTAAATTCACCCCTCCACTTT. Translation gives CASLGGGIGLNSPLHF.

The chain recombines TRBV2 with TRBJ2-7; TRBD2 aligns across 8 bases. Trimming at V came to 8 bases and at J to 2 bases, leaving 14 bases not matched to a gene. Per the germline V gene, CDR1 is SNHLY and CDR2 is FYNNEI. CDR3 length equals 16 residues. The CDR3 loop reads CASPKRGLGATYEQYF. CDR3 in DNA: TGTGCCAGCCCAAAAAGGGGACTAGGGGCCACCTACGAGCAGTACTTC.

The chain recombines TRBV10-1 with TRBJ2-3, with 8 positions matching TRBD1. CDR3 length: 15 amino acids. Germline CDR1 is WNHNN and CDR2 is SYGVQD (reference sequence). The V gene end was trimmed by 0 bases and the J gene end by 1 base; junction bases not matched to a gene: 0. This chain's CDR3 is CASSESGQGTDTQYF. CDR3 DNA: TGCGCCAGCAGTGAGTCGGGACAGGGCACAGATACGCAGTATTTT.

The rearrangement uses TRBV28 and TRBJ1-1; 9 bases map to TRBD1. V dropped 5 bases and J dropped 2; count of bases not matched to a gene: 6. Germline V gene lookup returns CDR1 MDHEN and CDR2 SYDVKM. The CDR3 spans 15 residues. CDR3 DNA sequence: TGTGCCAGCAGTAGATTACAGGGGGCCAACACTGAAGCTTTCTTT. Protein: CASSRLQGANTEAFF.

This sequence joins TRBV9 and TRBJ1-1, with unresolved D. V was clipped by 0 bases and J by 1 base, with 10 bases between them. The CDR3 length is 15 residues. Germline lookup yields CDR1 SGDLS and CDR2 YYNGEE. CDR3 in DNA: TGTGCCAGCAGCGTAGCGGTCGGAGAGAACACTGAAGCTTTCTTT. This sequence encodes CASSVAVGENTEAFF.

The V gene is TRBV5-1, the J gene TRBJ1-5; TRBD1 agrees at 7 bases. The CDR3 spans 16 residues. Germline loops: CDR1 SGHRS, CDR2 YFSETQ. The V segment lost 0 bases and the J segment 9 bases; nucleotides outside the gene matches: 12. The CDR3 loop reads CASSLDLQGVRPPQHF. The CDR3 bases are TGCGCCAGCAGCTTGGATCTGCAGGGGGTAAGACCGCCCCAGCATTTT.

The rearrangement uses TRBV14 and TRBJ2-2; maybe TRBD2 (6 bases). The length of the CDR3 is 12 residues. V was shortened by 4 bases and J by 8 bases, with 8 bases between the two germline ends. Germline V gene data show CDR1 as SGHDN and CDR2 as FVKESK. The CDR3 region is CASSRREGELFF. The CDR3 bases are TGTGCCAGCAGCCGGAGGGAAGGGGAGCTGTTTTTT.

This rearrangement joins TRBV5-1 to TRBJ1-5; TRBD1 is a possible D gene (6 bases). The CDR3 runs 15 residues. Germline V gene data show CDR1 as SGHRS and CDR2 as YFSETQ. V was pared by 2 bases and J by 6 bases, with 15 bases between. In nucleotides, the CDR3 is TGCGCCAGCAGCTTATCGGGGGGCGAAGGTCAGCCCCAGCATTTT. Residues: CASSLSGGEGQPQHF.

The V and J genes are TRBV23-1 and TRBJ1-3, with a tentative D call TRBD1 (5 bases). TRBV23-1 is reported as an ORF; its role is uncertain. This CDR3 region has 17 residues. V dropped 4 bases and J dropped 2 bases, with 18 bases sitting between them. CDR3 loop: CASSPRGQTVTGNTIYF. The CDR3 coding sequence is TGCGCCAGCAGTCCCCGCGGTCAGACAGTAACTGGAAACACCATATATTTT.

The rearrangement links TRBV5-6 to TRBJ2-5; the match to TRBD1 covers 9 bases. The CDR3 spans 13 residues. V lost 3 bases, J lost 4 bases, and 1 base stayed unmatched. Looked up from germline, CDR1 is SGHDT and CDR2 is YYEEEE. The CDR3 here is CASSSTGGETQYF. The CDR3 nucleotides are TGTGCCAGCAGCTCGACAGGGGGAGAGACCCAGTACTTC.